A selection of T cell receptor beta chains follows, all from one sample in a study of T cells in Graves' hyperthyroidism and ophthalmopathy. One entry per CDR3 protein results from TCRdb running MiXCR on the multiplex PCR reads. The data contain around 33,000 distinct CDR3 sequences, around 48% of them singletons. The sequenced sample was blood. Source of these receptors: a woman aged 45 to 65 with Graves' hyperthyroidism that later progressed to Graves' ophthalmopathy. Both conserved end residues are part of each CDR3. Each record gives: clone size, V gene, J gene, D gene, CDR3 DNA, CDR3 protein. A D gene is named only where the DNA matches it firmly. Some rows mark clone size as missing; the rest say once, few, many or name a class of expanded clone.

>.|TRBV7-6|TRBJ1-5|.
TGTGCCAGCAAGAGGGGGGGGGCTTGGGAGACCCAGCATTTT
CASKRGGAWETQHF
>.|TRBV6-1|TRBJ2-7|TRBD1
TGTGCCAGCAGTGGACAGGGGCTATACGAGCAGTACTTC
CASSGQGLYEQYF
>medium-sized|TRBV20-1|TRBJ2-7|.
TGCAGTGCTAGAGATTCGGCCAGGCCCTACGAGCAGTACTTC
CSARDSARPYEQYF
>.|TRBV20-1|TRBJ1-4|TRBD1
TGCAGTGCTAGACCAAGGACAGGGGCCGCTAATGAAAAACTGTTTTTT
CSARPRTGAANEKLFF
>.|TRBV20-1|TRBJ2-3|.
TGCAGTGCAGCTAAACCGGGGTTCACAGATACGCAGTATTTT
CSAAKPGFTDTQYF
>many|TRBV12-3/TRBV12-4|TRBJ2-7|TRBD1
TGTGCCAGCAGTTCAAGGGACAGGGCTTTCTCCACCGAGCAGTACTTC
CASSSRDRAFSTEQYF
>.|TRBV20-1|TRBJ2-7|.
TGCAGTGCTAGCGTCCGGAACGAGCAGTACTTC
CSASVRNEQYF
>.|TRBV5-5|TRBJ2-3|.
TGTGCCAGCAGACCGCCTAGCGAGATGAGTCGTAGCACAGATACGCAGTATTTT
CASRPPSEMSRSTDTQYF
>many|TRBV25-1|TRBJ2-7|TRBD2
TGTGCCAGCAGGGACGGGAGGGTCCACGAGCAGTACTTC
CASRDGRVHEQYF
>many|TRBV7-3|TRBJ1-1|TRBD1
TGTGCCAGCAGCTTAACAGGGGGCGGGAACACTGAAGCTTTCTTT
CASSLTGGGNTEAFF
>.|TRBV29-1|TRBJ1-1|.
TGCAGCGTTGCGCCTGCGGGGGGGCAGGAAGCTTTCTTT
CSVAPAGGQEAFF
>many|TRBV7-2|TRBJ2-7|.
TGTGCCAGCAGCTTATTGGGTTTAGGGACTTCTACCTACGAGCAGTACTTC
CASSLLGLGTSTYEQYF
>.|TRBV7-9|TRBJ2-3|TRBD2
TGTGCCAGCAGCTATTTGGTGGCTAGCGGGAGGAACCCTTTGGCGCAGTATTTT
CASSYLVASGRNPLAQYF
>many|TRBV12-3/TRBV12-4|TRBJ2-1|.
TGTGCCAGCACTAGACCGAGCTCCTACAATGAGCAGTTCTTC
CASTRPSSYNEQFF
>many|TRBV9|TRBJ2-2|.
TGTGCCAGCAGCGGGGCAGCCGGGGAGCTGTTTTTT
CASSGAAGELFF
>many|TRBV6-1|TRBJ2-3|TRBD2
TGTGCCGCCACCTCCCTTAGCGGGAGCACAGATACGCAGTATTTT
CAATSLSGSTDTQYF
>many|TRBV5-5|TRBJ1-4|TRBD1
TGTGCCAGCAGCCCGACAGGGACTAATGAAAAACTGTTTTTT
CASSPTGTNEKLFF
>many|TRBV9|TRBJ2-1|.
TGTGCCAGCAGCGTAGGGGCAGAGACCTACAATGAGCAGTTCTTC
CASSVGAETYNEQFF
>many|TRBV9|TRBJ1-1|.
TGTGCCAGCAGCGTGACGGAACAGAACACTGAAGCTTTCTTT
CASSVTEQNTEAFF
>many|TRBV20-1|TRBJ2-1|TRBD2
TGCAGTGCTTCTAGCGGGTTAACCAAGGAGCAGTTCTTC
CSASSGLTKEQFF
>.|TRBV7-2|TRBJ2-1|TRBD1
TGTGCCAGCAGCACGCTAACAGGGGTGAATGAGCAGTTCTTC
CASSTLTGVNEQFF
>medium-sized|TRBV10-3|TRBJ2-3|.
TGTGCCATCAGACTCGAACAGGGTTCAGATACGCAGTATTTT
CAIRLEQGSDTQYF
>.|TRBV5-6|TRBJ2-7|.
TGTGCCAGCAGCTCCCGGACGGCACGTTTGGAGCAGTACTTC
CASSSRTARLEQYF
>.|TRBV7-3|TRBJ2-5|.
TGTGCCAGCAGCTTAGGGACCGTTGAAGAGACCCAGTACTTC
CASSLGTVEETQYF
>.|TRBV2|TRBJ1-5|.
TGTGCCAGCAACAACGACAGGACAAGCAATCAGCCCCAGCATTTT
CASNNDRTSNQPQHF